These 20 T cell receptor beta chains originate from one sample sequenced in a study of molecular identifiers for immune sequencing clone quantification. TCRdb analysed the PCR reads with MiXCR anew, one entry per CDR3 protein. Here the sample spans around 460,000 distinct CDR3 sequences, about 21% being singletons. The sequenced material came from naive CD8+ T cells from blood, with Jurkat cell RNA spiked in. Indicated subset: FACS-sorted CD8+CD4-CCR7+CD45RA+ naive T cells. These receptors all come from a human donor in good health. Some libraries in this study had Jurkat cell RNA spiked in.

The table lists this clonotype with many counts. V is TRBV29-1 and J is TRBJ2-3, with D hard to call. This CDR3 spans 13 amino acids. Germline V gives CDR1 SQVTM, CDR2 ANQGSEA. Trimming removed 7 bases at V and 2 bases at J, with 13 bases between. CDR3 sequence: CSALPGDTDTQYF. The CDR3 bases are TGCAGCGCCCTACCAGGAGACACAGATACGCAGTATTTT.

Ten or more counts support this clonotype. This chain uses TRBV4-1 with TRBJ1-2; no reliable D call. Germline CDR1 MGHRA, CDR2 YSYEKL. V was trimmed by 1 base and J by 2 bases, leaving 8 bases between them. This CDR3 has 14 amino acids. Here the CDR3 DNA reads TGCGCCAGCAGCCAAGTGAACAGAAACTATGGCTACACCTTC. Its translation is CASSQVNRNYGYTF.

This clonotype was recorded a few times. The genes are TRBV25-1 and TRBJ2-5; 9 nucleotides agree with TRBD2. Losses at the gene ends were 3 bases for V and 5 bases for J; bases not matched to a gene: 13. The CDR3 is 17 amino acids. Germline values: CDR1 MGHDK, CDR2 SYGVNS. In DNA form, the CDR3 reads TGTGCCAGCAGTGACCCTAGGGGGCGGGGGGGTTGGGAGACCCAGTACTTC. Residues: CASSDPRGRGGWETQYF.

V and J are TRBV28 and TRBJ1-2; TRBD1 might be the D (6 bases). The CDR3 spans 19 residues. Between the trimmed V and J ends, which lost 4 bases and 3 bases, there was a span of 27 bases. Germline V gene data show CDR1 as MDHEN and CDR2 as SYDVKM. CDR3 region: CASSSPRTDGPGGYYGYTF. CDR3 sequence (DNA): TGTGCCAGCAGTTCCCCTCGGACAGACGGCCCCGGGGGGTACTATGGCTACACCTTC.

A note on this clonotype: Since a much larger clone is just one base distant, this may be a read error. The V and J genes are TRBV4-2 and TRBJ2-5, with 8 bases matching TRBD2. The CDR3 spans 18 residues. After removal of 4 bases from V and 1 base from J, the junction contained 14 bases not matched to a gene. Germline assignment: CDR1 LGHNA and CDR2 YNFKEQ. DNA of the CDR3: TGTGCCAGCAGCCGAGAGACATCAGCGGGAGAAGGCCAAGAGACCCAGTACTTC. This encodes CASSRETSAGEGQETQYF.

This clonotype has just a few counts. The chain has TRBV4-1 and TRBJ1-5; no firm D call. V was trimmed by 0 bases and J by 2 bases, leaving 8 bases between them. Germline loops: CDR1 MGHRA, CDR2 YSYEKL. There are 15 residues in the CDR3. The CDR3 DNA reads TGCGCCAGCAGCCAAGAGGACTCCGGCAATCAGCCCCAGCATTTT. It yields the protein CASSQEDSGNQPQHF.

There are a few counts of this clonotype. The chain is built from TRBV19 and TRBJ1-1, with a weak D call TRBD1 (5 bases). The CDR3 runs 16 residues. V lost 5 bases to trimming and J lost 1 base, with 17 bases between them. Germline V CDR1 and CDR2: LNHDA, SQIVND (reference sequence). The CDR3 protein is CASSPWDGSGNTEAFF. DNA for the CDR3: TGTGCCAGTAGTCCCTGGGACGGCTCGGGGAACACTGAAGCTTTCTTT.

The chain couples TRBV27 to TRBJ2-1; 8 bases are a match to TRBD2. The CDR3 has 14 amino acids. Germline V gene data show CDR1 as MNHEY and CDR2 as SMNVEV (reference sequence). The junction had 7 bases not matched to a gene; V was cut back by 3 bases and J by 9 bases. The CDR3: CASSFNSGIFEQFF. CDR3 nucleotide sequence: TGTGCCAGCAGTTTCAATAGCGGGATTTTTGAGCAGTTCTTC.

In its sample, this clonotype was seen a few times. DNA for the CDR3: TGCAGTGCTAGGACTAGCGAACGGTCCTACAATGAGCAGTTCTTC. Protein product: CSARTSERSYNEQFF. This chain connects TRBV20-1 to TRBJ2-1, with 8 bases that match TRBD2. Unmatched junction bases numbered 5, after V lost 3 bases and J lost 1 base. CDR1 is DFQATT, CDR2 SNEGSKA, per germline (reference sequence). The CDR3 is 15 amino acids.

This clonotype was seen a handful of times. The J gene is TRBJ2-7, the V gene TRBV5-1; possibly TRBD1 or TRBD2 for D (6 bases each). CDR3 length equals 16 residues. V shed 4 bases and J shed 6 bases, with 23 bases lying between them. Germline loops: CDR1 SGHRS, CDR2 YFSETQ. The CDR3 spells CASSVEPGTGGLEQYF. CDR3 nucleotide sequence: TGCGCCAGCAGCGTAGAACCCGGGACCGGGGGCCTCGAGCAGTACTTC.

This clonotype was picked up many times. The V call is TRBV5-1, the J call TRBJ2-2; D call uncertain. The V gene's germline CDR1 is SGHRS and CDR2 YFSETQ. With 4 bases removed from V and 7 bases from J, the gap between germline ends came to 17 bases. This CDR3 spans 15 amino acids. CDR3 sequence (DNA): TGCGCCAGCAGCCCTTCGGACCGGTCGGGCGGGGAGCTGTTTTTT. This sequence encodes CASSPSDRSGGELFF.

The chain joins TRBV12-5 to TRBJ1-4; D perhaps matches TRBD1 (5 bases). This CDR3 contains 15 residues. The germline CDR1 and CDR2 sequences are LGHNT and FRNRAP. V was pared by 0 bases and J by 8 bases, with 13 bases between. In DNA form, the CDR3 reads TGTGCTAGTGGTTTGGTCCAGGGAAGGGTCGAAAAACTGTTTTTT. It specifies CASGLVQGRVEKLFF.

Remarks on this clonotype: Sequence at one end of the junction differs from germline and may be a read error. The genes are TRBV2 and TRBJ1-3, with a possible D match to TRBD1 (5 bases). The V gene's germline CDR1 is SNHLY and CDR2 FYNNEI. The CDR3 sequence is 16 residues long. The CDR3 is CASSVGVWSSGNTIHF. The CDR3 DNA sequence: TGTGCCAGCAGTGTAGGGGTGTGGAGTTCCGGAAACACCATACATTTT. Looking up the rest from reference TRBV2 and TRBJ1-3 gives the full variable domain: EPEVTQTPSHQVTQMGQEVILRCVPISNHLYFYWYRQILGQKVEFLVSFYNNEISEKSEIFDDQFSVERPDGSNFTLKIRSTKLEDSAMYFCASSVGVWSSGNTIHFGEGSWLTVV.

The gene calls are TRBV6-5 and TRBJ2-7; D is possibly TRBD1 (5 bases). Trimming took off 0 bases at V and 2 bases at J, with 8 bases between the two ends. The CDR3 length is 14 residues. CDR1 MNHEY and CDR2 SVGAGI come from the germline V gene. As DNA, the CDR3 is TGTGCCAGCAGTTACTCAGGGGATGCCTACGAGCAGTACTTC. This encodes CASSYSGDAYEQYF.

The table lists this clonotype with a few counts. This chain uses TRBV19 with TRBJ2-5; no clear D. CDR3 length: 15 residues. Looked up from germline, CDR1 is LNHDA and CDR2 is SQIVND (reference sequence). The V gene lost 6 bases and the J gene lost 0 bases, with 14 bases spanning the gap. CDR3 coding DNA: TGTGCCAGTAGCCTCCAGGTCTGGAACCAAGAGACCCAGTACTTC. It encodes CASSLQVWNQETQYF.

The genes are TRBV19 and TRBJ2-2; 10 nucleotides agree with TRBD2. CDR3 length: 19 amino acids. Looked up from germline, CDR1 is LNHDA and CDR2 is SQIVND (reference sequence). Trimming took 6 bases from V and 4 from J; bases not matched to a gene: 17. This chain's CDR3 is CASSPFEAGGIGSTGELFF. CDR3 nucleotides: TGTGCCAGTAGCCCATTCGAAGCGGGGGGGATTGGAAGCACCGGGGAGCTGTTTTTT.

This clonotype was picked up many times. V gene TRBV11-2 combines with J gene TRBJ2-3; TRBD2 is a possible D gene (5 bases). Germline V gives CDR1 SGHAT, CDR2 FQNNGV. This CDR3 spans 15 amino acids. Between the trimmed V and J ends, which lost 4 bases and 3 bases, there was a span of 14 bases. CDR3 amino acids: CASSSFSSTTDTQYF. DNA for the CDR3: TGTGCCAGCAGCTCGTTTTCTAGCACAACAGATACGCAGTATTTT.

A word on this clonotype: A clone one base away is much larger, so this may be a read error. V is TRBV5-1 and J is TRBJ2-3, with D possibly called TRBD1 or TRBD2 (5 bases each). CDR1 is SGHRS, CDR2 YFSETQ, per germline. The CDR3 is 13 residues long. V lost 6 bases and J lost 3, with 11 bases in between. The CDR3 coding sequence is TGCGCCAGCATAGTTGGGGGAACAGATACGCAGTATTTT. Protein sequence: CASIVGGTDTQYF.

V and J are TRBV29-1 and TRBJ2-2; 11 positions agree with TRBD2. Per the germline V gene, CDR1 is SQVTM and CDR2 is ANQGSEA. V lost 7 bases, J lost 1 base, and 5 bases stayed unmatched. This CDR3 comprises 15 residues. The CDR3 is CSAIAGGRNTGELFF. In nucleotides, the CDR3 is TGCAGCGCCATAGCGGGGGGGAGGAACACCGGGGAGCTGTTTTTT.

The gene calls are TRBV10-3 and TRBJ1-5; TRBD1 agrees at 8 bases. This CDR3 is 12 amino acids long. V shed 10 bases and J 11 bases; nucleotides not matched to a gene: 10. Germline values: CDR1 ENHRY, CDR2 SYGVKD. The CDR3 region is CATGQGGGAQHF. The CDR3 DNA reads TGTGCCACCGGACAGGGCGGGGGGGCCCAGCATTTT.